This T cell receptor (beta chain) was sequenced during a study of blood T cell repertoires in COVID-19. The wider study: Samples taken during acute and convalescent COVID-19 were collected in the United States, Italy and Spain. T cells, B-cell-depleted T cells, or PBMCs provided the cDNA or gDNA that served as material.

Original handling: For nucleated cells, counts were estimated from reference gene primer amplification. Sequencing used immunoSEQ multiplex PCR; TCRdb keeps in-frame clones, though not all of them. V, J and clone size derive from that table, while D and trimming were established from the DNA sequence. In the table there are over 95,000 clones, roughly 84% of which are singletons. The ends lost 4 bases at V and 7 bases at J; junction bases unmatched: 14. This CDR3 is 17 amino acids long. Germline V lookup: CDR1 SGDLS, CDR2 YYNGEE. The receptor was isolated from an older woman with acute or convalescent COVID-19. The genes are TRBV9 and TRBJ2-1; TRBD2 agrees at 10 bases. The sequencing input was peripheral blood. The CDR3 DNA sequence: TGTGCCAGCAGCATAACTCTAGCGGGAGCGGGCGTGAATGAGCAGTTCTTC. Amino acids: CASSITLAGAGVNEQFF. Full variable domain (rest looked up from reference TRBV9 and TRBJ2-1): DSGVTQTPKHLITATGQRVTLRCSPRSGDLSVYWYQQSLDQGLQFLIQYYNGEERAKGNILERFSAQQFPDLHSELNLSSLELGDSALYFCASSITLAGAGVNEQFFGPGTRLTVL.